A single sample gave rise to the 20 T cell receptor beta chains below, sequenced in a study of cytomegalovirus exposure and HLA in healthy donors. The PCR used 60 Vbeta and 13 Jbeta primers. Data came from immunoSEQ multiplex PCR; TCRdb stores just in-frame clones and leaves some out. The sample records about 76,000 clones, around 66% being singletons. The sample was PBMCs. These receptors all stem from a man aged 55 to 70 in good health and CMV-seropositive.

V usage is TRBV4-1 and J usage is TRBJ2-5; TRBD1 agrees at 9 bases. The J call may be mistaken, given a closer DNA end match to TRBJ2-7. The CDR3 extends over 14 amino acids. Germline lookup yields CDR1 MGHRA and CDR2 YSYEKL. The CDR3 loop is CASSPGQGSYEQYF. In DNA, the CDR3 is TGCGCCAGCAGCCCCGGACAGGGGTCCTACGAGCAGTACTTC.

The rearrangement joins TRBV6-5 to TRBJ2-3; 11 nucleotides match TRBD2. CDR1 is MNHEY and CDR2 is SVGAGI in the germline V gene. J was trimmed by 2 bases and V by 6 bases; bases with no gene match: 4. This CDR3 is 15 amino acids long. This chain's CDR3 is CASRQLAGVTDTQYF. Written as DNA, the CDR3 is TGTGCCAGCAGGCAACTAGCGGGGGTCACAGATACGCAGTATTTT.

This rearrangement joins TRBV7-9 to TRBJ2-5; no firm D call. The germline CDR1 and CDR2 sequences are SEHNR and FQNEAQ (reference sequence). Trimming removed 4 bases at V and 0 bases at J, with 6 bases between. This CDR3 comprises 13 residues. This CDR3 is CASSSDYQETQYF. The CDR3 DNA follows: TGTGCCAGCAGCTCAGACTACCAAGAGACCCAGTACTTC.

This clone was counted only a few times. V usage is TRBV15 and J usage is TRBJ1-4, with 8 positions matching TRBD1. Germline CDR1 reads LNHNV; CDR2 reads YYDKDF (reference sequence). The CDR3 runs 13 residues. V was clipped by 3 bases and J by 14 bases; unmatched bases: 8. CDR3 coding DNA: TGTGCCACCAGCAGGGACAGGGCGAAGGGGCTGTTTTTT. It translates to CATSRDRAKGLFF.

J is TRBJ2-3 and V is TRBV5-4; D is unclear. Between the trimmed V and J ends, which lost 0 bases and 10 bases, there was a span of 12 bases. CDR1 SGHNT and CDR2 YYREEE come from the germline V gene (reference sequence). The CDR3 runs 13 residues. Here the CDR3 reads CASSLEERYAQYF. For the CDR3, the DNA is TGTGCCAGCAGCTTGGAGGAGCGATACGCGCAGTATTTT.

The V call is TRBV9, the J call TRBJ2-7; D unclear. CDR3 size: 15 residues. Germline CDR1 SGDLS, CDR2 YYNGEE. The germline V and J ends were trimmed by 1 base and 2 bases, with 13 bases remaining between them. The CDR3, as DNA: TGTGCCAGCAGCGTATTAGACAAACCTACCTACGAGCAGTACTTC. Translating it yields CASSVLDKPTYEQYF.

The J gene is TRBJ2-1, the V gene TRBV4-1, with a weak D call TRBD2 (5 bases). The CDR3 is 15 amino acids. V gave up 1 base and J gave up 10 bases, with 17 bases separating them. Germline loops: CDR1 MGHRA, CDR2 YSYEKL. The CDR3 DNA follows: TGCGCCAGCAGCCAAGTCCCTTCGTCACTAGGGGAGCAGTTCTTC. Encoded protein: CASSQVPSSLGEQFF.

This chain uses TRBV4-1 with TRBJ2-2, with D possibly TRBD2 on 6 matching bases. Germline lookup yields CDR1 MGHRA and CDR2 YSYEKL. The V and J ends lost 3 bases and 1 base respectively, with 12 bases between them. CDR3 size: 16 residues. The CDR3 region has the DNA TGCGCCAGCAGCCACCCCGGGGGACTGAACACCGGGGAGCTGTTTTTT. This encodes CASSHPGGLNTGELFF.

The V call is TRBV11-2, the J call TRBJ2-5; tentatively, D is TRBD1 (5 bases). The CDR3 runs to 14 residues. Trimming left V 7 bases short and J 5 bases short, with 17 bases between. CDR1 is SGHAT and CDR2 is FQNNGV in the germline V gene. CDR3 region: CASKPGSRLETQYF. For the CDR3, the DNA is TGTGCCAGCAAACCAGGGTCGAGACTGGAGACCCAGTACTTC. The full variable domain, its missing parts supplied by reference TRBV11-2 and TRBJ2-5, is EAGVAQSPRYKIIEKRQSVAFWCNPISGHATLYWYQQILGQGPKLLIQFQNNGVVDDSQLPKDRFSAERLKGVDSTLKIQPAKLEDSAVYLCASKPGSRLETQYFGPGTRLLVL.

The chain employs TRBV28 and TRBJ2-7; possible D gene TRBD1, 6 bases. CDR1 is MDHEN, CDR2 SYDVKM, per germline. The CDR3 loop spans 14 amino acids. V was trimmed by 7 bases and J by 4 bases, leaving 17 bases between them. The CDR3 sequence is CASTPGRGPYEQYF. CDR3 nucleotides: TGTGCCAGCACCCCCGGCAGGGGCCCTTACGAGCAGTACTTC.

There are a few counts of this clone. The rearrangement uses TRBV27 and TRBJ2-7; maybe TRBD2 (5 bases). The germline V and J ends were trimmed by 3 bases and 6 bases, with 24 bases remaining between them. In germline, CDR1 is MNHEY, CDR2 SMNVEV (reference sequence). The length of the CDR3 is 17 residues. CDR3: CASSLSCSANSYCEQYF. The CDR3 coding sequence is TGTGCCAGCAGTTTGTCGTGTAGCGCGAACTCCTACTGCGAGCAGTACTTC.

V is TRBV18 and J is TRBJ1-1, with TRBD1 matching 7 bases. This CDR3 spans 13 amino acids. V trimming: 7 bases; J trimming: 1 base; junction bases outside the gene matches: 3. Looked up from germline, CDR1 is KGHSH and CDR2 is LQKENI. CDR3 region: CASFRDRNTEAFF. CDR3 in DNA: TGTGCCAGCTTCCGGGACAGGAACACTGAAGCTTTCTTT.

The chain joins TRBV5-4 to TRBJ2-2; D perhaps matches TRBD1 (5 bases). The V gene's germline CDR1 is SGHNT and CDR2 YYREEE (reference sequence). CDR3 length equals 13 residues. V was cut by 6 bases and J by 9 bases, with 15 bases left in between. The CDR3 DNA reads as TGTGCCAGCACTACAGGCGCGCAGCGGGAGCTGTTTTTT. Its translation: CASTTGAQRELFF.

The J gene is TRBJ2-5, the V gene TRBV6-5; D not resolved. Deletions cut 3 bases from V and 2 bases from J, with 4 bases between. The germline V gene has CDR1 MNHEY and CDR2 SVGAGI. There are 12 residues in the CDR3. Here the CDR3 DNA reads TGTGCCAGCAGTTATTCTCAAGAGACCCAGTACTTC. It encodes CASSYSQETQYF.

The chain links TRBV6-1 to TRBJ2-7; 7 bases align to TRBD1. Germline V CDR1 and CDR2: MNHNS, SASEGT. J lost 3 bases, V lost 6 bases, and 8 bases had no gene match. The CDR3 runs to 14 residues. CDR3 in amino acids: CASRIQGSNYEQYF. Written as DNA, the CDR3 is TGTGCCAGCAGGATACAGGGGTCTAACTACGAGCAGTACTTC.

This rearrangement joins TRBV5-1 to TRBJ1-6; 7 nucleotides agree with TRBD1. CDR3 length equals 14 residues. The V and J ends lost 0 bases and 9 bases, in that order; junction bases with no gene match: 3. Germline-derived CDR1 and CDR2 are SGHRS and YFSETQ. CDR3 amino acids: CASSLERGLSPLHF. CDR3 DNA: TGCGCCAGCAGCTTGGAGAGGGGGCTTTCACCCCTCCACTTT. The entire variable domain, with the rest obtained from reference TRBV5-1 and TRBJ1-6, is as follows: KAGVTQTPRYLIKTRGQQVTLSCSPISGHRSVSWYQQTPGQGLQFLFEYFSETQRNKGNFPGRFSGRQFSNSRSEMNVSTLELGDSALYLCASSLERGLSPLHFGNGTRLTVT.

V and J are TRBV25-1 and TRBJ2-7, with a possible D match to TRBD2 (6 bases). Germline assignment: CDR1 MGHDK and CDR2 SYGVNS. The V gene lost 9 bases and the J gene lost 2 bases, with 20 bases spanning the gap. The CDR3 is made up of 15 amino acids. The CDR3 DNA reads TGTGCCAGTGAATCCGCCGGGGGACCTACCTACGAGCAGTACTTC. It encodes CASESAGGPTYEQYF.

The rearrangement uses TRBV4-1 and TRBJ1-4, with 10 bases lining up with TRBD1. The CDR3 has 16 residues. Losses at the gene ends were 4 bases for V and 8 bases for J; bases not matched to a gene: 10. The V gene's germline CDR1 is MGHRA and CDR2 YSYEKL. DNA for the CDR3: TGCGCCAGCAGCCGCCTTGACGGGACAGGGGAAGAAAAACTGTTTTTT. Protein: CASSRLDGTGEEKLFF.

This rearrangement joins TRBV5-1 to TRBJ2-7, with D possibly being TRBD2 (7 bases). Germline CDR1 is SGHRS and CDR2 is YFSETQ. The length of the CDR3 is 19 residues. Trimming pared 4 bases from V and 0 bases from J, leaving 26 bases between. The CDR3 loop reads CASSTRGGGQGTNSYEQYF. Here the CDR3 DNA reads TGCGCCAGCAGCACGCGAGGGGGGGGGCAGGGTACAAACTCCTACGAGCAGTACTTC.

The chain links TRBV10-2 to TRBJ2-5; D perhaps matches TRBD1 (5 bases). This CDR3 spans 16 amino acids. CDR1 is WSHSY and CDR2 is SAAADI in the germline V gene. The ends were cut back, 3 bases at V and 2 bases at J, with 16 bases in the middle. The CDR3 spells CASSDGMGTGQETQYF. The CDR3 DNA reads TGCGCCAGCAGTGATGGTATGGGCACAGGTCAAGAGACCCAGTACTTC.